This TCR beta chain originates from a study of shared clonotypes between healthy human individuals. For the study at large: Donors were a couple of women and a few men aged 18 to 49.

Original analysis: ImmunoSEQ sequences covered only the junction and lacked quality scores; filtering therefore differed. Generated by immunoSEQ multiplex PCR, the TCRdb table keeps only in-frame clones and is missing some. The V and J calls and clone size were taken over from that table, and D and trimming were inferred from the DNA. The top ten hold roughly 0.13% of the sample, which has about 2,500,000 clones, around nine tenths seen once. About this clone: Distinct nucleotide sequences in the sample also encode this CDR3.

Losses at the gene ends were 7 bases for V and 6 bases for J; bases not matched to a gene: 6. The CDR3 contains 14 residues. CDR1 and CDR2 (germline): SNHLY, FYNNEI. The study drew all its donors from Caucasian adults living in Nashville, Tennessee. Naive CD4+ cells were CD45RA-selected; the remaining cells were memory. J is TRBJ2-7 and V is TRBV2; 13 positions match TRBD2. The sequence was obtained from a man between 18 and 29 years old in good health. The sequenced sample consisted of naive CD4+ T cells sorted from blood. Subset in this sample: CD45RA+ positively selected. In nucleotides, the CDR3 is TGTGCCAGCAACGGACTAGCGGGAGTCTTCGAGCAGTACTTC. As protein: CASNGLAGVFEQYF.